These 21 T cell receptor beta chains were all obtained from the same sample, sequenced in a study of T cell responses to AZD1222 COVID-19 vaccine. Only in-frame clones appear in the TCRdb table, and some are missing; sequencing was by immunoSEQ multiplex PCR. The sample has roughly 170,000 clones; roughly 93% are singletons. The sequencing used peripheral blood, collected on day 0 of AZD1222 vaccination. These receptors all come from an adult in good health.

The chain recombines TRBV3-1 (or the pseudogene TRBV3-2) with TRBJ1-3; no firm D call. Deletions cut 4 bases from V and 0 bases from J, with 7 bases between. Germline assignment: CDR1 LGHDT and CDR2 YNNKEL (reference sequence). The CDR3 extends over 14 amino acids. CDR3 loop: CASSPSPSGNTIYF. The CDR3 DNA is TGTGCCAGCAGCCCTTCCCCCTCTGGAAACACCATATATTTT.

This clone has a handful of counts. The chain uses TRBV7-2 and TRBJ2-5; TRBD2 matches at 15 bases. The J segment lost 5 bases and the V segment lost 5 bases, leaving 9 bases of the junction unmatched. The CDR3 has 17 residues. The germline V gene encodes CDR1 SGHTA and CDR2 FQGNSA. The CDR3 region is CASSGRTSGGAGETQYF. The CDR3 coding sequence is TGTGCCAGCAGCGGCCGGACTAGCGGGGGGGCGGGCGAGACCCAGTACTTC.

The CDR3 sequence is CASSLAARSRETQYF. DNA for the CDR3: TGTGCCAGCAGCTTAGCAGCTAGGTCGAGGGAGACCCAGTACTTC. The V call is TRBV7-2, the J call TRBJ2-5; no definite D call. The CDR3 runs 15 residues. Deletions cut 0 bases from V and 5 bases from J, with 13 bases between. Germline loops: CDR1 SGHTA, CDR2 FQGNSA.

The chain links TRBV28 to TRBJ2-5; 12 positions match TRBD2. Trimming removed 4 bases from V and 4 bases from J; junction bases left unmatched: 4. The germline V gene has CDR1 MDHEN and CDR2 SYDVKM. The CDR3 contains 15 residues. CDR3 region: CASSYLAGGAETQYF. CDR3 bases: TGTGCCAGCAGTTATCTAGCGGGGGGGGCAGAGACCCAGTACTTC.

This chain's CDR3 is CASSSIEGGNTEAFF. The DNA of the CDR3 is TGTGCCAGCTCTTCGATTGAGGGGGGGAACACTGAAGCTTTCTTT. J is TRBJ1-1 and V is TRBV18; possibly TRBD1 for D (6 bases). Germline CDR1 is KGHSH and CDR2 is LQKENI. Trimming shortened V by 6 bases and J by 1 base, and 15 bases separated the two germline ends. There are 15 residues in the CDR3.

V is TRBV6-2 or TRBV6-3 and J is TRBJ1-2, with no clear D. Germline loops: CDR1 MNHEY, CDR2 SVGEGT. The CDR3 is 14 residues long. The V end was cut by 0 bases, the J end by 4 bases, with 9 bases between. CDR3 DNA: TGTGCCAGCAGTTACTCCGGAGAAGTCTATGGCTACACCTTC. Translated: CASSYSGEVYGYTF.

This clone was counted a single time. This CDR3 is CASSPSQGNEQFF. CDR3 coding DNA: TGTGCCAGCAGTCCGTCTCAGGGCAATGAGCAGTTCTTC. The V gene is TRBV12-3 or TRBV12-4, the J gene TRBJ2-1; a weak D match, TRBD1 (5 bases). This CDR3 is 13 amino acids long. Trimming took off 5 bases at V and 6 bases at J, with 11 bases between the two ends.

This chain links TRBV6-1 with TRBJ1-1, with TRBD1 as a possible D gene (6 bases). CDR3 size: 14 residues. Looked up from germline, CDR1 is MNHNS and CDR2 is SASEGT. Trimming removed 5 bases at V and 0 bases at J, with 10 bases between. CDR3 protein: CASSSRTVNTEAFF. DNA for the CDR3: TGTGCCAGCAGTTCCAGGACAGTGAACACTGAAGCTTTCTTT.

In this sample, this clone turned up once. V and J are TRBV25-1 and TRBJ2-1, with TRBD1 identical over 8 bases. The CDR3 runs 16 residues. CDR1 and CDR2 (germline): MGHDK, SYGVNS. The V and J ends lost 5 bases and 4 bases, in that order; junction bases with no gene match: 10. The CDR3 here is CASSKRTGPNYNEQFF. DNA for the CDR3: TGTGCCAGCAGTAAAAGGACAGGGCCGAATTACAATGAGCAGTTCTTC.

This chain links TRBV2 with TRBJ1-5, with TRBD1 matching over 9 bases. Trimming cost V 6 bases and J 6 bases; bases outside gene matches: 9. The CDR3 spans 15 residues. Germline V gene lookup returns CDR1 SNHLY and CDR2 FYNNEI. CDR3 residues: CASSLGQGVGQPQHF. DNA of the CDR3: TGTGCCAGCAGCCTGGGACAGGGAGTTGGTCAGCCCCAGCATTTT.

The rearrangement uses TRBV2 and TRBJ2-7; TRBD1 aligns across 10 bases. The CDR3 extends over 15 amino acids. V lost 4 bases and J lost 5; bases outside the gene matches: 8. CDR1 and CDR2 from the germline V gene are SNHLY and FYNNEI. This chain's CDR3 is CASSGSGQGIDEQYF. The CDR3, as DNA: TGTGCCAGCAGTGGATCGGGACAGGGGATTGACGAGCAGTACTTC.

This rearrangement joins TRBV3-1 (or the pseudogene TRBV3-2) to TRBJ1-1; the D gene is possibly TRBD1 (5 bases). The CDR3 sequence is 13 residues long. V was shortened by 4 bases and J by 1 base, with 7 bases between the two germline ends. Germline V lookup: CDR1 LGHDT, CDR2 YNNKEL (reference sequence). CDR3 loop: CASSPTGNTEAFF. The DNA for the CDR3 is TGTGCCAGCAGCCCTACAGGGAACACTGAAGCTTTCTTT.

This chain connects TRBV18 to TRBJ1-4; tentative D call: TRBD1 (6 bases). CDR1 is KGHSH and CDR2 is LQKENI in the germline V gene. This CDR3 has 15 amino acids. Trimming took 4 bases from V and 4 from J, leaving 13 bases between them. CDR3 DNA: TGTGCCAGCTCACTCGGGGGCCAGCTTAATGAAAAACTGTTTTTT. Translating it yields CASSLGGQLNEKLFF.

The J gene is TRBJ2-1, the V gene TRBV11-3; 7 nucleotides match TRBD1. The CDR3 sequence is 16 residues long. The germline V gene encodes CDR1 SGHNT and CDR2 YENEEA. The J segment lost 3 bases and the V segment lost 5 bases, leaving 10 bases of the junction unmatched. The CDR3 sequence: CASSPRQGTFYNEQFF. CDR3 sequence (DNA): TGTGCCAGCAGCCCGAGACAGGGAACTTTCTACAATGAGCAGTTCTTC. The whole variable domain, filled in from reference TRBV11-3 and TRBJ2-1, reads EAGVVQSPRYKIIEKKQPVAFWCNPISGHNTLYWYLQNLGQGPELLIRYENEEAVDDSQLPKDRFSAERLKGVDSTLKIQPAELGDSAVYLCASSPRQGTFYNEQFFGPGTRLTVL.

This clone was counted a single time. The gene calls are TRBV7-9 and TRBJ1-1; weak D call: TRBD1 (6 bases). V was clipped by 5 bases and J by 1 base, with 17 bases between them. The germline V gene has CDR1 SEHNR and CDR2 FQNEAQ (reference sequence). This CDR3 comprises 16 residues. The CDR3 nucleotides read TGTGCCAGCAGCCCAGGTTGGGGGGCGCAGAACACTGAAGCTTTCTTT. Its protein product is CASSPGWGAQNTEAFF.

The V gene is TRBV2, the J gene TRBJ1-5, with 10 bases fitting TRBD1. The trim removed 4 bases at V and 4 bases at J, leaving 1 base unmatched. This CDR3 has 14 residues. Germline CDR1 SNHLY, CDR2 FYNNEI. The CDR3: CASSGQGANQPQHF. CDR3 nucleotides: TGTGCCAGCAGTGGACAGGGGGCTAATCAGCCCCAGCATTTT.

J is TRBJ1-1 and V is TRBV29-1; D is perhaps TRBD1 (5 bases). Germline V lookup: CDR1 SQVTM, CDR2 ANQGSEA. Between the trimmed V and J ends, which lost 4 bases and 0 bases, there was a span of 9 bases. The CDR3 is 13 residues long. The CDR3 DNA is TGCAGCGTTGGACAGAACCTGAACACTGAAGCTTTCTTT. It translates to CSVGQNLNTEAFF.

V usage is TRBV6-6 and J usage is TRBJ1-2, with D tentatively TRBD1 (6 bases). The germline CDR1 and CDR2 sequences are MNHNY and SVGAGI (reference sequence). The CDR3 is 13 residues long. Trimming stripped 2 bases from V and 8 bases from J, with 12 bases between. In DNA, the CDR3 is TGTGCCAGCAGTTACAACAGGGTTTACGGCTACACCTTC. Translating it yields CASSYNRVYGYTF.

This clone has only a few counts. V is TRBV28 and J is TRBJ2-7, with 7 bases fitting TRBD1. V lost 3 bases and J lost 3; bases outside the gene matches: 11. Germline V gene data show CDR1 as MDHEN and CDR2 as SYDVKM. The CDR3 has 16 residues. CDR3 residues: CASSFHISRDSYEQYF. In DNA form, the CDR3 reads TGTGCCAGCAGTTTCCATATATCCCGGGACAGCTACGAGCAGTACTTC.

The chain combines TRBV7-9 with TRBJ1-2; D is possibly TRBD1 (5 bases). V was trimmed by 2 bases and J by 7 bases, leaving 11 bases between them. In germline, CDR1 is SEHNR, CDR2 FQNEAQ (reference sequence). The CDR3 consists of 13 residues. The CDR3 sequence is CASSLSLTVGYTF. CDR3 coding DNA: TGTGCCAGCAGCTTAAGTCTGACAGTTGGCTACACCTTC.

The J gene is TRBJ1-6, the V gene TRBV12-3 or TRBV12-4; D is unclear. V was pared by 4 bases and J by 14 bases, with 12 bases between. The CDR3 spans 12 residues. The CDR3 spells CASSYAGRALHF. Here the CDR3 DNA reads TGTGCCAGCAGTTATGCGGGGAGGGCCCTCCACTTT.